Listed here are 8 T cell receptor beta chains from one sample, sequenced in a study of blood T cell repertoires in COVID-19. Some clones are missing from TCRdb's copy, which holds only in-frame ones; the method was immunoSEQ multiplex PCR. The profile covers about 180,000 clones, with over 75% appearing a single time and 6.5% to 7% taken by the ten largest. Specimen: peripheral blood. Receptors were obtained from a man in his 70s with active or convalescent COVID-19.

The J gene is TRBJ2-3, the V gene TRBV29-1; 11 bases match TRBD1. Germline trimming cut 7 bases from V and 3 bases from J; bases unmatched to any gene: 9. The V gene's germline CDR1 is SQVTM and CDR2 ANQGSEA. CDR3 length: 15 amino acids. As DNA, the CDR3 is TGCAGCGCCGCAAGAGGGACAGGGGGTACAGATACGCAGTATTTT. It codes for CSAARGTGGTDTQYF.

V and J are TRBV11-2 and TRBJ2-3; 10 bases agree with TRBD1. After removal of 8 bases from V and 6 bases from J, the junction contained 14 bases not matched to a gene. Per germline, CDR1 SGHAT and CDR2 FQNNGV. The CDR3 length is 16 residues. The CDR3 nucleotides are TGTGCCAGCGAGCTTCAGCCGGGACAGGGGATGGATACGCAGTATTTT. Translated: CASELQPGQGMDTQYF.

This clone showed up just once. V gene TRBV18 combines with J gene TRBJ2-3, with TRBD2 matching over 12 bases. Germline V lookup: CDR1 KGHSH, CDR2 LQKENI. The V and J ends lost 6 bases and 0 bases, in that order; junction bases with no gene match: 4. The CDR3 loop spans 16 amino acids. The CDR3, as DNA: TGTGCCAGCTCGCCAGGGACTAGCGGGAGCACAGATACGCAGTATTTT. This sequence encodes CASSPGTSGSTDTQYF. The full variable domain, its missing parts supplied by reference TRBV18 and TRBJ2-3, is NAGVMQNPRHLVRRRGQEARLRCSPMKGHSHVYWYRQLPEEGLKFMVYLQKENIIDESGMPKERFSAEFPKEGPSILRIQQVVRGDSAAYFCASSPGTSGSTDTQYFGPGTRLTVL.

This sequence joins TRBV7-9 and TRBJ2-2; the match to TRBD1 covers 7 bases. Germline assignment: CDR1 SEHNR and CDR2 FQNEAQ (reference sequence). This CDR3 has 15 amino acids. V trimming: 4 bases; J trimming: 3 bases; junction bases outside the gene matches: 5. The CDR3 spells CASSSQGGHTGELFF. CDR3 DNA sequence: TGTGCCAGCAGCTCCCAAGGGGGCCACACCGGGGAGCTGTTTTTT.

The chain carries TRBV21-1 and TRBJ1-1. TRBV21-1 is noted as a pseudogene. The CDR3 runs 14 residues. CDR3 loop: CASLRGGVNTEAFF. Written as DNA, the CDR3 is TGTGCCAGCCTCAGGGGAGGGGTGAACACTGAAGCTTTCTTT.

This clone was seen just once. The chain links TRBV7-2 to TRBJ2-3; tentative D call: TRBD2 (6 bases). The CDR3 has 15 amino acids. V was pared by 5 bases and J by 4 bases, with 16 bases between. Germline-derived CDR1 and CDR2 are SGHTA and FQGNSA. CDR3 in DNA: TGTGCCAGCAGCGCCATTGGGGGGAACGCAGATACGCAGTATTTT. It encodes CASSAIGGNADTQYF.

The chain is built from TRBV19 and TRBJ1-4; 8 bases map to TRBD1. The CDR3 extends over 16 amino acids. Per the germline V gene, CDR1 is LNHDA and CDR2 is SQIVND (reference sequence). The ends lost 3 bases at V and 8 bases at J; junction bases unmatched: 11. DNA for the CDR3: TGTGCCAGTAGTATCCCCCCCAGGGGGCTACAGGAAAAACTGTTTTTT. This codes for CASSIPPRGLQEKLFF.

The chain carries TRBV3-1 (or the pseudogene TRBV3-2) and TRBJ2-5, with 10 nucleotides matching TRBD2. CDR3 length: 17 residues. The germline gives CDR1 LGHDT, CDR2 YNNKEL (reference sequence). The J segment lost 4 bases and the V segment lost 5 bases, leaving 13 bases of the junction unmatched. CDR3 sequence: CASSSQAVSGGGETQYF. The DNA for the CDR3 is TGTGCCAGCAGCTCCCAAGCTGTGAGCGGGGGGGGAGAGACCCAGTACTTC.